This T cell receptor (beta chain) was sequenced during a study of cytomegalovirus exposure and HLA in healthy donors. Use of 60 Vbeta and 13 Jbeta primers characterized the PCR. Clones were read by immunoSEQ multiplex PCR, and TCRdb kept only the in-frame ones, dropping some. The profile covers 110,000 to 150,000 clones, with roughly 76% appearing a single time and 1.2% taken by the ten largest. Trimming pared 2 bases from V and 4 bases from J, leaving 11 bases between. The CDR3 is 14 residues long. Looked up from germline, CDR1 is MDHEN and CDR2 is SYDVKM. The chain joins TRBV28 to TRBJ1-1; maybe TRBD1 (6 bases). This receptor was identified in a female donor in good health and CMV-seronegative. Sequencing was carried out using PBMCs. The CDR3 is CASSLGGGATEAFF. The DNA for the CDR3 is TGTGCCAGCAGTTTAGGAGGGGGGGCCACTGAAGCTTTCTTT.